Listed here are 11 T cell receptor beta chains from one sample, sequenced in a study of prognosis after radiotherapy for stage I lung cancer. From genomic DNA, TCR beta CDR3 was amplified by two-round multiplex PCR. First-round PCR, the initial amplification, used primers specific to each TRBV and TRBJ gene. MiXCR was run by TCRdb on the multiplex PCR reads, yielding one entry per CDR3 protein. The sample lists about 35,000 distinct CDR3 sequences, under 40% occurring once. This specimen was PBMCs, taken before or after stereotactic body radiation therapy (not recorded which). These receptors were collected from a donor aged 50 or older with non-small cell lung cancer.

As regards this clonotype: At one end the junction does not follow the germline gene, possibly because of a read error. The CDR3 region has the DNA TGTGCCAGCAGTCAAAACGGGACAGATTGGGGCAATCAGCCCAAGCATTTT. Translation gives CASSQNGTDWGNQPKHF. This chain links TRBV28 with TRBJ1-5; 7 nucleotides agree with TRBD1. Germline CDR1 is MDHEN and CDR2 is SYDVKM. The CDR3 spans 17 residues.

This clonotype has a handful of counts. Because it lacks the conserved phenylalanine or tryptophan at the end, this CDR3 is likely a read error. The CDR3 here is CASSPGFGETQYL. The CDR3 coding sequence is TGTGCCAGCAGTCCAGGGTTCGGAGAGACCCAGTACCTC. The chain uses TRBV12-3 or TRBV12-4 and TRBJ2-5, with TRBD1 as a possible D gene (5 bases). The V end was cut by 5 bases, the J end by 4 bases, with 11 bases between. The length of the CDR3 is 13 residues.

This clonotype was counted at least ten times. This sequence joins TRBV12-3 or TRBV12-4 and TRBJ2-1; D unresolved. The germline V and J ends were trimmed by 5 bases and 5 bases, with 16 bases remaining between them. The CDR3 sequence is 15 residues long. The DNA for the CDR3 is TGTGCCAGCAGTCCCAACCCCTTTTTTGACAATGAGCAGTTCTTC. It translates to CASSPNPFFDNEQFF.

This clonotype was seen repeatedly, ten times or more. The rearrangement links TRBV6-4 to TRBJ2-2; 10 nucleotides align to TRBD2. CDR3 length equals 16 residues. Trimming cost V 6 bases and J 0 bases; bases outside gene matches: 4. In germline, CDR1 is MRHNA, CDR2 SNTAGT. The CDR3 protein is CASRSLAGANTGELFF. The CDR3 bases are TGTGCCAGCAGAAGTCTAGCGGGGGCGAACACCGGGGAGCTGTTTTTT.

A remark on this clonotype: A far larger clone is one base from this, pointing to a likely read error. The chain is built from TRBV2 and TRBJ2-2, with D hard to call. CDR1 and CDR2 (germline): SNHLY, FYNNEI. This CDR3 contains 15 residues. Trimming took 6 bases from V and 4 from J, leaving 15 bases between them. The DNA for the CDR3 is TGTGCCAGCAGCGAGGCAGAACGGTGCACCGGGGAGCTGTTTTTT. Translating it yields CASSEAERCTGELFF.

This clonotype was detected ten times or more. This sequence joins TRBV2 and TRBJ2-3; a weak D match, TRBD1 (5 bases). Germline lookup yields CDR1 SNHLY and CDR2 FYNNEI. Trimming left V 7 bases short and J 1 base short, with 6 bases between. The CDR3 runs to 12 residues. CDR3 nucleotides: TGTGCCAGCAAGACAGGCACAGATACGCAGTATTTT. Protein: CASKTGTDTQYF.

This chain uses TRBV11-2 with TRBJ2-5; D is tentatively TRBD1 or TRBD2 (5 bases each). Trimming took off 2 bases at V and 7 bases at J, with 17 bases between the two ends. Looked up from germline, CDR1 is SGHAT and CDR2 is FQNNGV. There are 15 residues in the CDR3. The CDR3 DNA sequence: TGTGCCAGCAGCTTATGGACCGGGACCCAGTGGACCCAGTACTTC. It translates to CASSLWTGTQWTQYF.

The rearrangement joins TRBV12-3 or TRBV12-4 to TRBJ2-7, with a possible D match to TRBD1 (6 bases). This CDR3 spans 13 amino acids. Trimming took off 3 bases at V and 10 bases at J, with 16 bases between the two ends. The CDR3 DNA reads TGTGCCAGCAGTTTCGTGGACAGTCCCCCCCAGTACTTC. Translated: CASSFVDSPPQYF.

The chain employs TRBV6-1 and TRBJ2-3, with 9 bases fitting TRBD2. V lost 4 bases and J lost 1; bases outside the gene matches: 0. The CDR3 consists of 14 residues. From germline, CDR1 is MNHNS and CDR2 SASEGT. This CDR3 is CASSGTSGTDTQYF. The CDR3 coding sequence is TGTGCCAGCAGTGGGACTAGCGGCACAGATACGCAGTATTTT.

The sample holds many counts of this clonotype. The chain couples TRBV14 to TRBJ1-4; D gene ambiguous. The V end lost 0 bases, the J end lost 4 bases, and 18 bases lay between the germline ends. Per the germline V gene, CDR1 is SGHDN and CDR2 is FVKESK. The CDR3 is made up of 18 amino acids. The CDR3 protein is CASSQDLWTSTGNEKLFF. The CDR3 nucleotides are TGTGCCAGCAGCCAAGATCTGTGGACCTCGACGGGTAATGAAAAACTGTTTTTT.

Worth noting for this clonotype: A much larger clone lies a single base off, so this may be a read error. V usage is TRBV6-2 or TRBV6-3 and J usage is TRBJ2-5; no clear D gene. CDR1 is MNHEY, CDR2 SVGEGT, per germline. The CDR3 runs to 14 residues. CDR3 coding DNA: TGTGCCAGCAGTTACACAACTACTTCGGAGACCAAGTACTTC. It codes for CASSYTTTSETKYF.